The sequence of this T cell receptor (beta chain) was determined in a study of cytomegalovirus exposure and HLA in healthy donors. Study information: Some 85 million unique TCRs from HLA-typed donors were held in an early data release. Findings and limits, study-wide: The authors later found most CMV-associated TCR beta chains appeared HLA-restricted. Cytomegalovirus status was reportedly diagnosed by the classifier with high sensitivity and specificity. Sequencing depth roughly uniform across donors was assumed in presence/absence analyses.

A multiplex PCR was run with 60 Vbeta primers and 13 Jbeta primers. Method: immunoSEQ multiplex PCR; TCRdb's copy keeps in-frame clones and lacks some. The table has 100,000 or so clones, 79% seen once. This clone was picked up one time. Its antigen is currently unknown. V shed 5 bases and J 1 base; nucleotides not matched to a gene: 4. Per germline, CDR1 SGHNT and CDR2 YENEEA. The length of the CDR3 is 15 residues. The receptor was derived from a female donor in good health and CMV-seropositive. The V and J genes are TRBV11-3 and TRBJ2-5; the match to TRBD1 covers 10 bases. Sequencing was performed on PBMCs. The CDR3 DNA follows: TGTGCCAGCAGCCCCGGGGACAGGGGCCAAGAGACCCAGTACTTC. Protein: CASSPGDRGQETQYF.